These T cell receptor beta chains were read from a single sample in a study of CD8+CD57+ T cells in acquired aplastic anemia. TCRdb called the reads again in MiXCR, with one record for every CDR3 protein. The repertoire holds around 160,000 distinct CDR3 sequences, with 47% as singletons. The specimen was sorted CD4+, CD8+, or CD8+CD57+ T cells (not recorded which) from PBMCs. The receptors stem from a human donor with aplastic anemia. Both conserved end residues are part of each CDR3. The D gene is left open where the match is weak. Clone size is not always given. Where it is, it says once, few, many or a class for expanded clones.

NA	TRBV7-6	13	NA	TRBJ2-1	CASSLEDYNEQFF	TGTGCCAGCAGCTTAGAAGACTACAATGAGCAGTTCTTC
many	TRBV20-1	15	NA	TRBJ1-4	CSARDRGQGNEKLFF	TGCAGTGCTAGAGATCGGGGGCAGGGAAATGAAAAACTGTTTTTT
many	TRBV5-1	14	TRBD2	TRBJ2-7	CASSFGGSWGEQYF	TGCGCCAGCAGCTTTGGCGGGAGCTGGGGCGAGCAGTACTTC
NA	TRBV20-1	14	NA	TRBJ2-1	CSASRRGSYNEQFF	TGCAGTGCTAGTCGGCGGGGCTCCTACAATGAGCAGTTCTTC
NA	TRBV9	16	TRBD1	TRBJ1-5	CASSVVGQGVNQPQHF	TGTGCCAGCAGCGTAGTAGGACAGGGGGTGAATCAGCCCCAGCATTTT
many	TRBV3-1	12	NA	TRBJ1-1	CASSSSGREAFF	TGTGCCAGCAGCAGCAGCGGGCGTGAAGCTTTCTTT
NA	TRBV5-8	14	NA	TRBJ1-2	CASSLARTLYGYTF	TGTGCCAGCAGCTTGGCCAGGACCCTCTATGGCTACACCTTC
NA	TRBV19	15	TRBD1	TRBJ1-1	CASRLSRQGFTEAFF	TGTGCCAGTAGACTTTCCCGACAGGGATTCACTGAAGCTTTCTTT
many	TRBV20-1	16	TRBD2	TRBJ2-2	CSASRASGRNTGELFF	TGCAGTGCTTCGAGGGCTAGCGGGAGGAACACCGGGGAGCTGTTTTTT
many	TRBV10-3	16	NA	TRBJ2-2	CAINNRDKLNTGELFF	TGTGCCATCAATAACAGGGACAAGCTGAACACCGGGGAGCTGTTTTTT
NA	TRBV13	14	NA	TRBJ1-4	CASSLRVANEKLFF	TGTGCCAGCAGCTTACGGGTCGCTAATGAAAAACTGTTTTTT
NA	TRBV10-3	12	TRBD1	TRBJ2-1	CAIGQGDNEQFF	TGTGCCATCGGACAGGGCGACAATGAGCAGTTCTTC
many	TRBV6-5	15	NA	TRBJ1-1	CASSSGAAGNTEAFF	TGTGCCAGCAGTTCCGGGGCAGCGGGGAACACTGAAGCTTTCTTT
many	TRBV12-3/TRBV12-4	16	NA	TRBJ1-5	CASSTLSGISNQPQHF	TGTGCCAGCAGTACCCTGTCGGGAATTAGCAATCAGCCCCAGCATTTT
few	TRBV7-9	15	TRBD2	TRBJ2-3	CASSLGGAGEDTQYF	TGTGCCAGCAGCTTAGGTGGCGCGGGGGAAGATACGCAGTATTTT
many	TRBV10-3	11	NA	TRBJ1-1	CAISGLEEAFF	TGTGCCATCAGTGGTCTCGAGGAAGCTTTCTTT